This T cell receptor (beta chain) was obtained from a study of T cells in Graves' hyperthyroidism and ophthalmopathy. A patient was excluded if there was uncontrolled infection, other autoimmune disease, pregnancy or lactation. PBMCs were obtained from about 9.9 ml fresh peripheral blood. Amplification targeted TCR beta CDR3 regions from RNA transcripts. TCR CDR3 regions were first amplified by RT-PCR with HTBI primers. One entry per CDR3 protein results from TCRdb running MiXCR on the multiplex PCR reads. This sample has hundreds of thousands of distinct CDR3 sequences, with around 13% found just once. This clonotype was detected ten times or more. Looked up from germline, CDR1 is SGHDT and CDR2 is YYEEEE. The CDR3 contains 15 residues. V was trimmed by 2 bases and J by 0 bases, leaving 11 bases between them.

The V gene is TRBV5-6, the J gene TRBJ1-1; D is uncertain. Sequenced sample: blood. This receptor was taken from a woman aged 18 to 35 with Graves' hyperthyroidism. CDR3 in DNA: TGTGCCAGCAGCTTACTCGAAGGGCTGAACACTGAAGCTTTCTTT. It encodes CASSLLEGLNTEAFF.